This TCR beta chain is drawn from a study of beta chain features in type 1 diabetes. Points from the study as a whole: Significant though moderate, a shortening of TCRB CDR3s appeared in all four CD4+ subsets of Type 1 diabetes patients. With patients and controls alike, PCR might favor shorter templates to an equal degree. A cDNA-based sequencing approach could over-represent cells with high TCR expression.

CDR3 length equals 14 residues. V lost 5 bases to trimming and J lost 7 bases, with 21 bases between them. The germline CDR1 and CDR2 sequences are SQVTM and ANQGSEA. Every bit of the isolated RNA underwent reverse transcription, so sequencing read expressed TCRB transcripts. Naive, central memory and regulatory T cell samples averaged approximately 3.6 million immunoSEQ reads each. Clones were read by immunoSEQ multiplex PCR, and TCRdb kept only the in-frame ones, dropping some. The table shows 150,000 to 200,000 clones, with roughly 60% occurring only once. The table lists this clone with a few counts. No antigen is known for it.

The sample was naive CD4+ T cells from blood. This clonotype was sampled from a young man with type 1 diabetes. The chain couples TRBV29-1 to TRBJ2-7; maybe TRBD1 (5 bases). CDR3 sequence reads: CSVRFRADLREQYF. DNA for the CDR3: TGCAGCGTTCGGTTCAGGGCAGACCTACGGGAGCAGTACTTC.